This T cell receptor beta chain was documented in a study of blood T cell repertoires in COVID-19. Data came from immunoSEQ multiplex PCR; TCRdb stores just in-frame clones and leaves some out. The profile shows 450,000 to 500,000 clones, 80% to 90% of them singletons. With V trimmed by 4 bases and J by 7 bases, 12 bases remained unmatched. This CDR3 region has 16 residues. The V gene's germline CDR1 is SGHRS and CDR2 YFSETQ. V usage is TRBV5-1 and J usage is TRBJ2-1, with 9 bases fitting TRBD1. The receptor was isolated from a human donor in a cohort sampled during active COVID-19. Sequenced sample: peripheral blood. The CDR3 DNA reads as TGCGCCAGCAGCCCCGGTCCGGGACAGGGAGGTAATGAGCAGTTCTTC. The encoded protein is CASSPGPGQGGNEQFF.